This is a list of T cell receptor beta chains from one sample in a study of identical twins. TCRdb fed the 5' RACE reads into MiXCR, producing one record per CDR3 protein. The sample carries 450,000 to 500,000 distinct CDR3 sequences, around 15% recorded once. The sample was also reused in another study, on yellow fever vaccine responses in identical twins.

Input material: CD4+ T cells sorted from blood. The origin of the receptors is a young woman in good health. Each CDR3 is given with its conserved first and last residue. D genes are given only for firm matches. Clone size, where shown, is once, few, many, or a class for clones that have expanded.

TRBD1	NA	TRBV3-1	TRBJ1-3	TGTGCCAGCAGCCTTGGACAGGGGAAAAACACCATATATTTT	CASSLGQGKNTIYF
NA	few	TRBV3-1	TRBJ2-7	TGTGCCAGCAGCCGAAGAACCGGGACGGCGTCCTACGAGCAGTACTTC	CASSRRTGTASYEQYF
NA	few	TRBV21-1	TRBJ2-2	TGTGCCAGCAGCAAAGGGGACAGCGTTCCGGGGACCGGGGAGCTGTTTTTT	CASSKGDSVPGTGELFF
TRBD1	few	TRBV7-9	TRBJ1-2	TGTGCCAGCAGCTTAACAGGGGTGGTCTATGGCTACACCTTC	CASSLTGVVYGYTF
TRBD2	few	TRBV4-3	TRBJ2-1	TGCGCCAGCAGCCCCTACCGGGGACTAGCGGGAGGGCCGAACAATGAGCAGTTCTTC	CASSPYRGLAGGPNNEQFF
NA	few	TRBV5-6	TRBJ2-7	TGTGCCAGCAGAAGGGGCCGGATCTCCTACGAGCAGTACTTC	CASRRGRISYEQYF
TRBD1	few	TRBV29-1	TRBJ2-7	TGCAGCGTTAGGGTTGTGGCAGGGGGATACGAGCAGTACTTC	CSVRVVAGGYEQYF
TRBD1	NA	TRBV12-3/TRBV12-4	TRBJ2-7	TGTGCCAGCAGTTACAGGGGGCGCTACGAGCAGTACTTC	CASSYRGRYEQYF
NA	NA	TRBV7-9	TRBJ2-7	TGTGCCACCTCGGGACTCGCCCCCTACGAGCAGTACTTC	CATSGLAPYEQYF
NA	few	TRBV6-1	TRBJ2-1	TGTGCCAGCAGTGAAGGGCGTTACAATGAGCAGTTCTTC	CASSEGRYNEQFF
NA	few	TRBV14	TRBJ2-2	TGTGCCAGCAGCGTGGACGCCTTCTCGAACACCGGGGAGCTGTTTTTT	CASSVDAFSNTGELFF
NA	few	TRBV7-6	TRBJ2-7	TGTGCCAGCAGCCCTCTCCAGGGCTACTCCTACGAGCAGTACTTC	CASSPLQGYSYEQYF
NA	few	TRBV12-3/TRBV12-4	TRBJ1-6	TGTGCCAGCAGTTTACTCCGCAGGGTTGATTCACCCCTCCACTTT	CASSLLRRVDSPLHF
NA	few	TRBV12-3/TRBV12-4	TRBJ2-2	TGTGCCAGCAGACCCGAAGGCGGGGAGCTGTTTTTT	CASRPEGGELFF
TRBD1	few	TRBV5-6	TRBJ1-3	TGTGCCAGCAGCAACCCCGGGACAGCTGGCTCCTCTGGAAACACCATATATTTT	CASSNPGTAGSSGNTIYF
NA	NA	TRBV4-3	TRBJ2-7	TGCGCCAGCAGCCAGTTGGAGGGGCTGGAGCAGTACTTC	CASSQLEGLEQYF
NA	many	TRBV29-1	TRBJ1-4	TGCAGCGTTATGTTGGGGTCGGAGAGGGAAAAACTGTTTTTT	CSVMLGSEREKLFF
NA	few	TRBV20-1	TRBJ2-1	TGCAGTGCTAGAGAGAAAGTCAATGAGCAGTTCTTC	CSAREKVNEQFF
NA	NA	TRBV7-2	TRBJ2-1	TGTGCCAGCAGCTTACTGTCGGGACTTCCCTACAATGAGCAGTTCTTC	CASSLLSGLPYNEQFF
TRBD2	NA	TRBV29-1	TRBJ2-1	TGCAGCGCGGGAGGTGGCCGGGGGGAGAGCTCCTACAATGAGCAGTTCTTC	CSAGGGRGESSYNEQFF
NA	few	TRBV11-3	TRBJ2-3	TGTGCCAGCAGCCATCGGGGAGGTACGCAGTATTTT	CASSHRGGTQYF
NA	few	TRBV29-1	TRBJ1-1	TGCAGCGTTGTAAGACAGATGAACACTGAAGCTTTCTTT	CSVVRQMNTEAFF
TRBD2	many	TRBV12-3/TRBV12-4	TRBJ2-1	TGTGCCAGCAGTTTAACTGGCCGGGGGGGATCCTACAATGAGCAGTTCTTC	CASSLTGRGGSYNEQFF
NA	NA	TRBV5-1	TRBJ2-5	TGCGCCAGCAGCCATACTGTAGAGCCCCAGTACTTC	CASSHTVEPQYF
NA	NA	TRBV12-3/TRBV12-4	TRBJ1-1	TGTGCCAGCAGCCCGGACATACCCACTGAAGCTTTCTTT	CASSPDIPTEAFF
TRBD1	many	TRBV28	TRBJ2-7	TGTGCCAGCACCAGACCGAGGACAGGGTTGTACGAGCAGTACTTC	CASTRPRTGLYEQYF
TRBD1	few	TRBV18	TRBJ2-7	TGTGCCAGCTCACCAAAGACAGGGATTTCCTACGAGCAGTACTTC	CASSPKTGISYEQYF
NA	NA	TRBV28	TRBJ2-2	TGTGCCAGCAGTCCCACACACAGGGCGAACACCGGGGAGCTGTTTTTT	CASSPTHRANTGELFF
NA	few	TRBV10-3	TRBJ2-5	TGTGCCATCTCATTTGGAGAGACCCAGTACTTC	CAISFGETQYF
NA	few	TRBV15	TRBJ2-6	TGTGCCACCAGCAGAGAAGGGCATACCTCTGGGGCCAACGTCCTGACTTTC	CATSREGHTSGANVLTF
TRBD2	NA	TRBV27	TRBJ2-4	TGTGCCAGCAGTTTTACGTTTAGCGGGCGGGGGGGAAACATTCAGTACTTC	CASSFTFSGRGGNIQYF
NA	NA	TRBV19	TRBJ2-3	TGTGCCAGTAGTCGGAGGACCCAGGCAGATACGCAGTATTTT	CASSRRTQADTQYF
TRBD1	NA	TRBV20-1	TRBJ1-3	TGCAGTGCTAGAAATCAGGGGGAATCTGGAAACACCATATATTTT	CSARNQGESGNTIYF
NA	NA	TRBV20-1	TRBJ1-1	TGCAGCGCGGGATTAAGCTGGACTGAAGCTTTCTTT	CSAGLSWTEAFF
TRBD2	few	TRBV11-2	TRBJ2-3	TGTGCCAGCAGCACTAGCGGGGGGGCTCCAGATACGCAGTATTTT	CASSTSGGAPDTQYF
NA	few	TRBV5-1	TRBJ1-1	TGCGCCAGCAGGAAGAGTGTCTCAGGGTTGACCCCAGAGGCTTTCTTT	CASRKSVSGLTPEAFF
TRBD1	NA	TRBV4-1	TRBJ2-1	TGCGCCAGCAGCCTTCTGAGACAGGGGTCCTACAATGAGCAGTTCTTC	CASSLLRQGSYNEQFF